This T cell receptor (beta chain) emerged from a study of blood T cell repertoires in COVID-19. Overall study context: The analysed material was cDNA or gDNA that came from T cells, B-cell-depleted T cells, or PBMCs.

This clone was counted at least ten times. The CDR3 is 15 amino acids. The germline V and J ends were trimmed by 3 bases and 7 bases, with 18 bases remaining between them. CDR1 and CDR2 (germline): LGHDT, YNNKEL (reference sequence). Using immunoSEQ multiplex PCR, the repertoire was profiled, and TCRdb retains in-frame clones only, with some absent. The sample lists 150,000 or so clones; around 88% were seen once. The chain couples TRBV3-1 (or the pseudogene TRBV3-2) to TRBJ1-2, with D possibly matching TRBD1 (6 bases). Sequencing was performed on peripheral blood. The TCR was taken from a man aged 55 to 70 with COVID-19, enrolled during active disease. For the CDR3, the DNA is TGTGCCAGCAGCCAGGACTCTACAGGGTGGGGTGGCTACACCTTC. It codes for CASSQDSTGWGGYTF.